The 29 T cell receptor beta chains given below trace back to one sample, sequenced in a study of cytomegalovirus exposure and HLA in healthy donors. This PCR relied on a set of 60 Vbeta primers and 13 Jbeta primers. TCRdb keeps only in-frame clones here, not all; method: immunoSEQ multiplex PCR. The table includes 95,000 to 150,000 clones, about 10% detected once. Sequencing used PBMCs. The origin of the receptors is a woman under 30 in good health and CMV-seropositive.

This clone was recorded a few times. V and J are TRBV11-3 and TRBJ2-1; TRBD2 aligns across 13 bases. This CDR3 has 16 amino acids. Germline CDR1 is SGHNT and CDR2 is YENEEA. Trimming removed 4 bases from V and 4 bases from J; junction bases left unmatched: 4. The CDR3: CASSSRTSGGYNEQFF. The CDR3, as DNA: TGTGCCAGCAGCTCGAGGACTAGCGGGGGTTACAATGAGCAGTTCTTC. Together with reference TRBV11-3 and TRBJ2-1, the CDR3 gives the full variable domain: EAGVVQSPRYKIIEKKQPVAFWCNPISGHNTLYWYLQNLGQGPELLIRYENEEAVDDSQLPKDRFSAERLKGVDSTLKIQPAELGDSAVYLCASSSRTSGGYNEQFFGPGTRLTVL.

This rearrangement joins TRBV2 to TRBJ2-7; the D is unclear. Germline V gives CDR1 SNHLY, CDR2 FYNNEI. CDR3 length: 9 residues. V lost 9 bases and J 7 bases, leaving 7 bases between the germline ends. The CDR3 reads CASRAEQYF. DNA for the CDR3: TGTGCCAGTAGAGCAGAGCAGTACTTC.

V and J are TRBV7-6 and TRBJ2-7; TRBD1 matches at 7 bases. Looked up from germline, CDR1 is SGHVS and CDR2 is FNYEAQ. CDR3 length: 14 amino acids. J gave up 2 bases and V 5 bases, and 6 bases lay outside the gene matches. The CDR3 region has the DNA TGTGCCAGCAGCCTCAATCAGGGGGCCTACGAGCAGTACTTC. Translating gives CASSLNQGAYEQYF.

This clone was counted a few times. The chain couples TRBV29-1 to TRBJ2-6, with D maybe TRBD2 (5 bases). V dropped 5 bases and J dropped 0 bases, with 20 bases sitting between them. Germline loops: CDR1 SQVTM, CDR2 ANQGSEA. This CDR3 contains 18 residues. DNA for the CDR3: TGCAGCGTTATTAGAGCGGACCCCTATTACTCTGGGGCCAACGTCCTGACTTTC. Translation: CSVIRADPYYSGANVLTF.

This clone was counted only a few times. Written as DNA, the CDR3 is TGTGCCAGCAGTTTTTACGGGACAGGGGGGAATGAGCAGTTCTTC. It encodes CASSFYGTGGNEQFF. The V gene is TRBV6-1, the J gene TRBJ2-1, with 11 bases matching TRBD1. The V segment lost 5 bases and the J segment 7 bases; nucleotides outside the gene matches: 7. Germline CDR1 is MNHNS and CDR2 is SASEGT. The CDR3 consists of 15 residues.

This clone was detected a few times. The chain recombines TRBV27 with TRBJ2-1, with 8 bases fitting TRBD1. In germline, CDR1 is MNHEY, CDR2 SMNVEV (reference sequence). CDR3 length equals 15 residues. J gave up 5 bases and V 5 bases, and 8 bases lay outside the gene matches. The CDR3 DNA is TGTGCCAGCAGTAATCCGGGACAGGAGAACAATGAGCAGTTCTTC. As protein: CASSNPGQENNEQFF.

The gene calls are TRBV7-2 and TRBJ1-2, with 7 bases identical to TRBD1. The CDR3 is made up of 16 amino acids. Germline V gives CDR1 SGHTA, CDR2 FQGNSA. V was clipped by 1 base and J by 0 bases; unmatched bases: 5. CDR3 in amino acids: CASSLEDRRANYGYTF. The CDR3 coding sequence is TGTGCCAGCAGCTTAGAGGACAGGCGAGCTAACTATGGCTACACCTTC. The whole variable domain, filled in from reference TRBV7-2 and TRBJ1-2, reads GAGVSQSPSNKVTEKGKDVELRCDPISGHTALYWYRQSLGQGLEFLIYFQGNSAPDKSGLPSDRFSAERTGGSVSTLTIQRTQQEDSAVYLCASSLEDRRANYGYTFGSGTRLTVV.

This clone was seen a few times. This chain connects TRBV13 to TRBJ2-3, with D uncertain. The CDR3 sequence is 15 residues long. V was shortened by 5 bases and J by 2 bases, with 14 bases between the two germline ends. The germline V gene encodes CDR1 PRHDT and CDR2 FYEKMQ (reference sequence). CDR3 protein: CASSIRATHTDTQYF. The CDR3 DNA is TGTGCCAGCAGCATACGAGCCACCCACACAGATACGCAGTATTTT.

The chain employs TRBV5-1 and TRBJ2-3, with 9 bases identical to TRBD2. V dropped 3 bases and J dropped 2; count of bases not matched to a gene: 4. CDR1 SGHRS and CDR2 YFSETQ come from the germline V gene. The CDR3 loop spans 15 amino acids. CDR3 nucleotides: TGCGCCAGCAGCTACGGCGGGAGGGCCACAGATACGCAGTATTTT. Translated: CASSYGGRATDTQYF.

The table lists this clone with a few counts. V usage is TRBV5-1 and J usage is TRBJ1-1; D remains unclear. With 1 base removed from V and 1 base from J, the gap between germline ends came to 11 bases. Germline V gene lookup returns CDR1 SGHRS and CDR2 YFSETQ. The CDR3 spans 15 residues. The CDR3 reads CASSLRAGQNTEAFF. In DNA, the CDR3 is TGCGCCAGCAGCTTGCGAGCGGGTCAGAACACTGAAGCTTTCTTT. Full variable domain (missing parts from reference TRBV5-1 and TRBJ1-1): KAGVTQTPRYLIKTRGQQVTLSCSPISGHRSVSWYQQTPGQGLQFLFEYFSETQRNKGNFPGRFSGRQFSNSRSEMNVSTLELGDSALYLCASSLRAGQNTEAFFGQGTRLTVV.

This clone was picked up a small number of times. The rearrangement joins TRBV6-1 to TRBJ1-1; D might be TRBD1 (6 bases). Trimming took off 2 bases at V and 6 bases at J, with 10 bases between the two ends. CDR3 length: 13 residues. CDR1 and CDR2 (germline): MNHNS, SASEGT. The CDR3 bases are TGTGCCAGCAGTGAAATAGGACAGTCTGAAGCTTTCTTT. This codes for CASSEIGQSEAFF.

This clone was detected only a few times. The chain is built from TRBV19 and TRBJ1-1; the D gene is possibly TRBD1 (5 bases). V gave up 4 bases and J gave up 3 bases, with 18 bases separating them. Germline-derived CDR1 and CDR2 are LNHDA and SQIVND (reference sequence). The CDR3 spans 16 residues. The CDR3 sequence is CASSNPPGLGDTEAFF. The DNA of the CDR3 is TGTGCCAGTAGTAATCCTCCAGGCTTAGGGGACACTGAAGCTTTCTTT.

This clone was counted a few times. V and J are TRBV18 and TRBJ2-3, with 11 bases identical to TRBD2. V dropped 5 bases and J dropped 1; count of bases not matched to a gene: 5. Germline V CDR1 and CDR2: KGHSH, LQKENI. The CDR3 runs 16 residues. In DNA form, the CDR3 reads TGTGCCAGCTCAAAGGCACTAGCGGGAGGCACAGATACGCAGTATTTT. Translating it yields CASSKALAGGTDTQYF. The variable domain in full, completed from reference TRBV18 and TRBJ2-3, reads NAGVMQNPRHLVRRRGQEARLRCSPMKGHSHVYWYRQLPEEGLKFMVYLQKENIIDESGMPKERFSAEFPKEGPSILRIQQVVRGDSAAYFCASSKALAGGTDTQYFGPGTRLTVL.

The chain carries TRBV10-3 and TRBJ2-5, with D perhaps TRBD2 (5 bases). The CDR3 extends over 14 amino acids. Germline-derived CDR1 and CDR2 are ENHRY and SYGVKD. Trimming stripped 7 bases from V and 5 bases from J, with 17 bases between. DNA of the CDR3: TGTGCCATCACTCCATCGGACTCCCCGGAGACCCAGTACTTC. Its translation is CAITPSDSPETQYF.

This clone was seen more than once but under ten times. The J gene is TRBJ1-1, the V gene TRBV18; D is ambiguous. V lost 3 bases, J lost 8 bases, and 13 bases lay in between. CDR1 KGHSH and CDR2 LQKENI come from the germline V gene. CDR3 length: 13 amino acids. The CDR3 sequence: CASSPKEGGEAFF. The DNA for the CDR3 is TGTGCCAGCTCACCCAAGGAGGGAGGGGAAGCTTTCTTT.

The chain links TRBV10-3 to TRBJ2-7, with 12 bases aligning to TRBD2. The V and J ends lost 5 bases and 3 bases, in that order; junction bases with no gene match: 2. Germline V gene lookup returns CDR1 ENHRY and CDR2 SYGVKD. This CDR3 comprises 14 residues. The CDR3 bases are TGTGCCATCAGTCCTAGCGGGAGGGACTACGAGCAGTACTTC. Translating gives CAISPSGRDYEQYF.

This clone was detected only a few times. The genes are TRBV7-9 and TRBJ1-6; TRBD1 might be the D (5 bases). With 2 bases removed from V and 8 bases from J, the gap between germline ends came to 10 bases. Germline CDR1 is SEHNR and CDR2 is FQNEAQ (reference sequence). This CDR3 spans 14 amino acids. CDR3 DNA sequence: TGTGCCAGCAGCTTACAGCAGGGCGATTCACCCCTCCACTTT. It codes for CASSLQQGDSPLHF. Supplemented by reference TRBV7-9 and TRBJ1-6, the full variable domain reads DTGVSQNPRHKITKRGQNVTFRCDPISEHNRLYWYRQTLGQGPEFLTYFQNEAQLEKSRLLSDRFSAERPKGSFSTLEIQRTEQGDSAMYLCASSLQQGDSPLHFGNGTRLTVT.

This rearrangement joins TRBV19 to TRBJ1-1; possibly TRBD1 for D (6 bases). The V end lost 1 base, the J end lost 0 bases, and 15 bases lay between the germline ends. The CDR3 spans 17 residues. CDR1 is LNHDA and CDR2 is SQIVND in the germline V gene (reference sequence). The CDR3 sequence: CASSIVPGQPMNTEAFF. The CDR3 nucleotides are TGTGCCAGTAGTATAGTTCCGGGACAACCTATGAACACTGAAGCTTTCTTT. The full variable domain, its missing parts supplied by reference TRBV19 and TRBJ1-1, is DGGITQSPKYLFRKEGQNVTLSCEQNLNHDAMYWYRQDPGQGLRLIYYSQIVNDFQKGDIAEGYSVSREKKESFPLTVTSAQKNPTAFYLCASSIVPGQPMNTEAFFGQGTRLTVV.

The CDR3 spells CASRSTGEVSEQYF. The CDR3, as DNA: TGTGCCAGCAGGTCGACAGGGGAGGTGTCCGAGCAGTACTTC. The rearrangement uses TRBV25-1 and TRBJ2-7; 8 bases match TRBD1. The V and J ends lost 6 bases and 6 bases, in that order; junction bases with no gene match: 10. CDR3 length: 14 amino acids. From germline, CDR1 is MGHDK and CDR2 SYGVNS.

The DNA for the CDR3 is TGCGCCAGCAGCGCCAGACAGGGGGCTGAGGAGACCCAGTACTTC. Residues: CASSARQGAEETQYF. The chain carries TRBV5-1 and TRBJ2-5; 10 bases match TRBD1. Germline V CDR1 and CDR2: SGHRS, YFSETQ. The CDR3 sequence is 15 residues long. V lost 4 bases to trimming and J lost 5 bases; unmatched junction nucleotides: 8.

There are a few counts of this clone. The junction does not match germline at one end; this may be a read error. The CDR3 nucleotides are TGTGCCATAAGTGAGGGACTAGCTAATGAGCAGTTCTTC. Translated, it gives CAISEGLANEQFF. The chain has TRBV10-3 and TRBJ2-1, with 9 positions matching TRBD2. This CDR3 has 13 amino acids. Germline CDR1 and CDR2: ENHRY and SYGVKD.

This clone was recorded a few times. The J gene is TRBJ2-1, the V gene TRBV19; no reliable D call. V lost 4 bases to trimming and J lost 5 bases, with 18 bases between them. Germline CDR1 reads LNHDA; CDR2 reads SQIVND (reference sequence). CDR3 length equals 16 residues. CDR3 sequence reads: CASSTLMHSPDNEQFF. The CDR3 DNA reads as TGTGCCAGTAGTACCCTAATGCATTCCCCCGACAATGAGCAGTTCTTC.

The chain has TRBV2 and TRBJ1-2; 10 nucleotides line up with TRBD1. The length of the CDR3 is 13 residues. Germline CDR1 is SNHLY and CDR2 is FYNNEI. V trimming: 6 bases; J trimming: 6 bases; junction bases outside the gene matches: 4. DNA of the CDR3: TGTGCCAGCAGAATGGACAGGGGGGATGGCTACACCTTC. This translates into CASRMDRGDGYTF.

This clone was picked up a small number of times. The chain couples TRBV11-3 to TRBJ2-7; D is perhaps TRBD2 (5 bases). The CDR3 length is 13 residues. The ends were cut back, 6 bases at V and 2 bases at J, with 11 bases in the middle. CDR1 and CDR2 from the germline V gene are SGHNT and YENEEA. CDR3 coding DNA: TGTGCCAGCAGTTTAAGCGGAGCCTACGAGCAGTACTTC. It is translated as CASSLSGAYEQYF.

The gene calls are TRBV6-1 and TRBJ1-1; D possibly corresponds to TRBD1 (5 bases). Trimming took 10 bases from V and 7 from J, leaving 7 bases between them. CDR1 and CDR2 (germline): MNHNS, SASEGT. The CDR3 runs 9 residues. The CDR3 DNA reads as TGTGCCACACAGGTTGAAGCTTTCTTT. It codes for CATQVEAFF.

This rearrangement joins TRBV5-8 to TRBJ2-2, with TRBD1 matching 9 bases. Germline V gene sequence: CDR1 SGHTS, CDR2 YDEGEE. The CDR3 sequence is 15 residues long. V lost 4 bases, J lost 5 bases, and 6 bases stayed unmatched. CDR3 loop: CASSRPGTGTGELFF. The CDR3 nucleotides read TGTGCCAGCAGCCGTCCCGGGACAGGGACCGGGGAGCTGTTTTTT.

The chain couples TRBV6-1 to TRBJ2-7, with D possibly being TRBD2 (5 bases). Trimming removed 8 bases at V and 7 bases at J, with 24 bases between. The length of the CDR3 is 15 residues. The V gene's germline CDR1 is MNHNS and CDR2 SASEGT. In nucleotides, the CDR3 is TGTGCCAGCGCAGTGACTTCGGGGTCTCCGCGGGAGCAGTACTTC. As protein: CASAVTSGSPREQYF.

In this sample, this clone turned up a few times. A junction boundary mismatches the germline segment, possibly from a read error. The J gene is TRBJ2-2, the V gene TRBV7-9; D gene uncertain. Germline CDR1 SEHNR, CDR2 FQNEAQ (reference sequence). CDR3 length: 11 amino acids. The CDR3 DNA sequence: TGTGCCAGCAGCCTCATGGCGGAACCCTTCTTT. This codes for CASSLMAEPFF.

The chain uses TRBV5-1 and TRBJ2-2; D perhaps matches TRBD1 (6 bases). This CDR3 has 14 residues. Per germline, CDR1 SGHRS and CDR2 YFSETQ. V lost 4 bases, J lost 8 bases, and 15 bases lay in between. CDR3 nucleotide sequence: TGCGCCAGCAGCCAAACACAGGGCTCGGGGGAGCTGTTTTTT. Encoded protein: CASSQTQGSGELFF.